Listed below are T cell receptor beta chains from one sample, sequenced in a study of blood T cell repertoires in COVID-19. Some clones are missing from TCRdb's copy, which holds only in-frame ones; the method was immunoSEQ multiplex PCR. The sample contains around 130,000 clones, about 83% of which appear only once. Sequencing input: peripheral blood. These receptors were collected from a man in his sixties with acute or convalescent COVID-19. Both conserved end residues are part of each CDR3. The order of the fields is CDR3 protein, CDR3 DNA, CDR3 length, D gene, V gene, clone size, J gene. The D gene is left open where the match is weak. Part of the rows lack a size; the others show once, few, many or a class for expanded clones.

cdr3_aa: CASSLDSGFSGNTIYF
cdr3_nt: TGTGCCAGCAGCTTAGATTCAGGATTCTCTGGAAACACCATATATTTT
cdr3_length: 16
d_call: NA
v_call: TRBV11-2
clone_size: NA
j_call: TRBJ1-3

cdr3_aa: CASSDPISGNTIYF
cdr3_nt: TGTGCCAGCAGTGATCCCATCTCTGGAAACACCATATATTTT
cdr3_length: 14
d_call: NA
v_call: TRBV6-1
clone_size: NA
j_call: TRBJ1-3

cdr3_aa: CASSSQGFAGYTF
cdr3_nt: TGTGCCAGCAGTTCACAGGGTTTTGCCGGCTACACCTTC
cdr3_length: 13
d_call: NA
v_call: TRBV6-2/TRBV6-3
clone_size: NA
j_call: TRBJ1-2

cdr3_aa: CASEGTSGQQETQYF
cdr3_nt: TGTGCGTCGGAGGGTACTAGCGGGCAGCAAGAGACCCAGTACTTC
cdr3_length: 15
d_call: TRBD2
v_call: TRBV10-3
clone_size: NA
j_call: TRBJ2-5

cdr3_aa: CASSLTQAGAYNEQFF
cdr3_nt: TGTGCCAGCAGCTTAACCCAAGCGGGAGCTTACAATGAGCAGTTCTTC
cdr3_length: 16
d_call: TRBD2
v_call: TRBV7-3
clone_size: NA
j_call: TRBJ2-1

cdr3_aa: CASSANGYEQYF
cdr3_nt: TGTGCCAGCAGTGCTAATGGCTACGAGCAGTACTTC
cdr3_length: 12
d_call: NA
v_call: TRBV27
clone_size: NA
j_call: TRBJ2-7

cdr3_aa: CASSIDGENQETQYF
cdr3_nt: TGTGCCAGTAGTATCGACGGGGAAAACCAAGAGACCCAGTACTTC
cdr3_length: 15
d_call: NA
v_call: TRBV19
clone_size: NA
j_call: TRBJ2-5

cdr3_aa: CASSELTGGKGEQFF
cdr3_nt: TGTGCCAGCAGTGAATTAACGGGAGGAAAGGGTGAGCAGTTCTTC
cdr3_length: 15
d_call: TRBD2
v_call: TRBV2
clone_size: NA
j_call: TRBJ2-1

cdr3_aa: CASSVWTGSYQETQYF
cdr3_nt: TGTGCCAGCAGCGTTTGGACAGGGAGTTACCAAGAGACCCAGTACTTC
cdr3_length: 16
d_call: TRBD1
v_call: TRBV9
clone_size: NA
j_call: TRBJ2-5

cdr3_aa: CASSPRRGLAASNTGELFF
cdr3_nt: TGCGCCAGCAGCCCCCGGAGAGGTCTAGCAGCCTCGAACACCGGGGAGCTGTTTTTT
cdr3_length: 19
d_call: NA
v_call: TRBV5-1
clone_size: NA
j_call: TRBJ2-2

cdr3_aa: CASSEPRQGLANYGYTF
cdr3_nt: TGTGCCAGCAGCGAACCGCGACAGGGGCTAGCTAACTATGGCTACACCTTC
cdr3_length: 17
d_call: TRBD1
v_call: TRBV6-1
clone_size: NA
j_call: TRBJ1-2

cdr3_aa: CSASPQGDEQFF
cdr3_nt: TGCAGTGCTAGTCCTCAGGGGGATGAGCAGTTCTTC
cdr3_length: 12
d_call: TRBD1
v_call: TRBV20-1
clone_size: NA
j_call: TRBJ2-1

cdr3_aa: CASSVAGTAAGDTQYF
cdr3_nt: TGTGCCAGCAGCGTGGCCGGGACAGCGGCAGGGGATACGCAGTATTTT
cdr3_length: 16
d_call: TRBD1
v_call: TRBV9
clone_size: NA
j_call: TRBJ2-3

cdr3_aa: CASSLVDNREGAFF
cdr3_nt: TGCGCCAGCAGCTTGGTAGACAACCGGGAGGGAGCTTTCTTT
cdr3_length: 14
d_call: NA
v_call: TRBV5-1
clone_size: NA
j_call: TRBJ1-1

cdr3_aa: CASSPSTSDEQFF
cdr3_nt: TGTGCCAGCAGCCCTTCTACTAGCGATGAGCAGTTCTTC
cdr3_length: 13
d_call: TRBD2
v_call: TRBV5-4
clone_size: NA
j_call: TRBJ2-1

cdr3_aa: CASRRQGVETQYF
cdr3_nt: TGTGCCAGCAGGCGACAGGGTGTCGAGACCCAGTACTTC
cdr3_length: 13
d_call: TRBD1
v_call: TRBV3-1/TRBV3-2
clone_size: once
j_call: TRBJ2-5

cdr3_aa: CASSLDLGGNYGYTF
cdr3_nt: TGTGCCAGCAGCTTGGATCTAGGTGGTAACTATGGCTACACCTTC
cdr3_length: 15
d_call: NA
v_call: TRBV5-4
clone_size: NA
j_call: TRBJ1-2

cdr3_aa: CASSYPGIGNEQFF
cdr3_nt: TGTGCCAGCAGTTATCCCGGGATAGGGAATGAGCAGTTCTTC
cdr3_length: 14
d_call: NA
v_call: TRBV6-2/TRBV6-3
clone_size: few
j_call: TRBJ2-1